Listed here are 12 T cell receptor beta chains from one sample, sequenced in a study of molecular identifiers for immune sequencing clone quantification. TCRdb re-called the PCR reads with MiXCR, one entry per CDR3 protein. The sample lists around 70,000 distinct CDR3 sequences; approximately 17% were seen once. Sequencing input: naive CD8+ T cells from blood, with Jurkat cell RNA spiked in. Subset meaning: FACS-sorted CD8+CD4-CCR7+CD45RA+ naive T cells. The receptors were gathered from a human donor in good health. Some libraries in this study had Jurkat cell RNA spiked in.

This clonotype was observed at least ten times. V and J are TRBV4-1 and TRBJ2-7, with D perhaps matching TRBD2 (5 bases). V shed 5 bases and J shed 3 bases, with 20 bases lying between them. CDR1 is MGHRA, CDR2 YSYEKL, per germline. This CDR3 is 16 amino acids long. The chain's CDR3 is CASSDKGGADYYEQYF. DNA of the CDR3: TGCGCCAGCAGCGACAAGGGTGGAGCCGACTACTACGAGCAGTACTTC.

This clonotype has at least ten counts. The chain combines TRBV19 with TRBJ2-6; the D gene is possibly TRBD1 (6 bases). The length of the CDR3 is 15 residues. Germline V gives CDR1 LNHDA, CDR2 SQIVND (reference sequence). The V and J ends lost 6 bases and 0 bases respectively, with 9 bases between them. The CDR3 DNA sequence: TGTGCCAGTAGGACAGGCCCCTCTGGGGCCAACGTCCTGACTTTC. Protein sequence: CASRTGPSGANVLTF.

This clonotype was seen repeatedly, ten times or more. The V and J genes are TRBV25-1 and TRBJ1-1; no firm D call. V was shortened by 4 bases and J by 7 bases, with 10 bases between the two germline ends. CDR1 is MGHDK, CDR2 SYGVNS, per germline. This CDR3 region has 12 residues. CDR3 loop: CASSVSRGEAFF. In nucleotides, the CDR3 is TGTGCCAGCAGTGTCAGTCGGGGTGAAGCTTTCTTT.

This clonotype was detected many times. This sequence joins TRBV19 and TRBJ2-3; no clear D. CDR1 and CDR2 from the germline V gene are LNHDA and SQIVND (reference sequence). V lost 5 bases to trimming and J lost 2 bases, with 11 bases between them. CDR3 length: 14 amino acids. The CDR3, as DNA: TGTGCCAGTAGTGGGGTCCTCTTCACAGATACGCAGTATTTT. Protein: CASSGVLFTDTQYF. The whole variable domain, remainder taken from reference TRBV19 and TRBJ2-3, is DGGITQSPKYLFRKEGQNVTLSCEQNLNHDAMYWYRQDPGQGLRLIYYSQIVNDFQKGDIAEGYSVSREKKESFPLTVTSAQKNPTAFYLCASSGVLFTDTQYFGPGTRLTVL.

V usage is TRBV14 and J usage is TRBJ2-7; D is ambiguous. Trimming removed 5 bases from V and 1 base from J, with 9 bases in between. The germline V gene has CDR1 SGHDN and CDR2 FVKESK. The CDR3 loop spans 13 amino acids. CDR3 DNA: TGTGCCAGCAGCTTCCTGGGGTCCTACGAGCAGTACTTC. Protein sequence: CASSFLGSYEQYF.

The V call is TRBV2, the J call TRBJ2-5; 11 bases line up with TRBD2. The CDR3 totals 15 residues. V was pared by 6 bases and J by 5 bases, with 8 bases of the junction left unmatched. CDR1 is SNHLY, CDR2 FYNNEI, per germline. The DNA for the CDR3 is TGTGCCAGCAGGACCACTAGCGGGAGTGTGGAGACCCAGTACTTC. As protein: CASRTTSGSVETQYF.

This clonotype has at least ten counts. This chain connects TRBV7-2 to TRBJ2-5; 8 bases are shared with TRBD2. Germline V gives CDR1 SGHTA, CDR2 FQGNSA. V lost 5 bases and J lost 2; bases outside the gene matches: 10. The CDR3 is made up of 16 amino acids. CDR3 amino acids: CASSPRRLASQETQYF. CDR3 nucleotide sequence: TGTGCCAGCAGCCCCAGGAGACTAGCGTCTCAAGAGACCCAGTACTTC.

The chain carries TRBV5-3 and TRBJ1-5, with D perhaps matching TRBD1 (5 bases). TRBV5-3 is annotated as an ORF whose role is uncertain. The CDR3 has 14 amino acids. The V and J ends lost 8 bases and 0 bases respectively, with 12 bases between them. This chain's CDR3 is CASSRGDSNQPQHF. The CDR3 DNA follows: TGTGCCAGCAGCCGGGGGGATAGCAATCAGCCCCAGCATTTT.

There are a few counts of this clonotype. The genes are TRBV27 and TRBJ2-7; a weak D match, TRBD1 (6 bases). The length of the CDR3 is 17 residues. Trimming took off 7 bases at V and 4 bases at J, with 26 bases between the two ends. Germline CDR1 and CDR2: MNHEY and SMNVEV (reference sequence). For the CDR3, the DNA is TGTGCCAGCATCGCTTCGGTGACAGGAAACTCTTATTACGAGCAGTACTTC. Translating gives CASIASVTGNSYYEQYF.

Concerning this clonotype: This may stem from a read error, because a much larger clone lies one nucleotide away. The chain uses TRBV28 and TRBJ2-1; perhaps TRBD1 as D (5 bases). Trimming cost V 8 bases and J 4 bases, with 15 bases left between them. Germline loops: CDR1 MDHEN, CDR2 SYDVKM. The CDR3 contains 14 residues. This CDR3 is CASDPDRPYNEQFF. In nucleotides, the CDR3 is TGTGCCAGCGACCCCGACAGACCTTACAATGAGCAGTTCTTC.

This clonotype was detected many times. This chain connects TRBV6-2 or TRBV6-3 to TRBJ2-3; D gene unclear. The V gene lost 0 bases and the J gene lost 2 bases, with 6 bases spanning the gap. The CDR3 is made up of 14 amino acids. Per the germline V gene, CDR1 is MNHEY and CDR2 is SVGEGT. The CDR3 region has the DNA TGTGCCAGCAGTTACTCCACGGTCACAGATACGCAGTATTTT. Residues: CASSYSTVTDTQYF.

Many counts were recorded for this clonotype. The gene calls are TRBV11-3 and TRBJ1-6; 9 positions match TRBD1. The V gene end was trimmed by 4 bases and the J gene end by 5 bases; junction bases not matched to a gene: 9. Germline V gene lookup returns CDR1 SGHNT and CDR2 YENEEA. The CDR3 loop spans 17 amino acids. The CDR3 DNA reads TGTGCCAGCAGCTGGGATTTCGGGGACAGGGATAATTCACCCCTCCACTTT. The encoded protein is CASSWDFGDRDNSPLHF.